This T cell receptor beta chain was documented in a study of beta chain features in type 1 diabetes. Looking at the study overall: Healthy donors and patients showed comparable age, gender and cell yields. Broader study findings: The study left unresolved whether HLA type influences TCRB rearrangement. TCRB CDR3s from Type 1 diabetes patients were moderately but significantly shorter in all four CD4+ subsets.

This clone showed up just a few times. The antigen remains undetermined. The germline CDR1 and CDR2 sequences are SEHNR and FQNEAQ (reference sequence). The CDR3 covers 13 residues. V shed 3 bases and J shed 7 bases, with 10 bases lying between them. The authors reverse transcribed all of the isolated RNA, so sequencing captured expressed TCRB transcripts. Some clones are missing from TCRdb's copy, which holds only in-frame ones; the method was immunoSEQ multiplex PCR. This sample has a few hundred thousand clones; approximately 15% occur once, and the top ten carry roughly 0.019%. The source of this sequence is a man aged 25 to 40 with type 1 diabetes. The chain couples TRBV7-9 to TRBJ1-5; the D gene is possibly TRBD1 (6 bases). Sequences were obtained from naive CD4+ T cells from blood. The CDR3 spells CASSFGGEQPQHF. CDR3 coding DNA: TGTGCCAGCAGCTTTGGGGGCGAACAGCCCCAGCATTTT.